This T cell receptor beta chain was identified in a study of T cell responses to AZD1222 COVID-19 vaccine (dated by TCRdb to about 2021). A note on the overall study: TCR sequencing covered roughly 230 trial participants: some 210 given two doses of AZD1222 and about 26 given two doses of MenACWY control vaccine. Trial participants were enrolled into age subgroups of 18-55, 56-69 and 70-plus years, which contained approximately 150, 28 and 58 TCR-sequenced participants, respectively.

About this clone itself: No antigen is known for it. No clone much larger than this one lies a single base away; base qualities are absent.

Per the publication, the time point label means: about 28 days (+/-7) after the second vaccine dose. Because spike-specific TCR depth and breadth did not differ between the two schedules, AZD1222 recipients who got a second dose at roughly 4 weeks were pooled with those who got a second dose at roughly 12 weeks. Vaccinee samples came from UK trials COV001 and COV002, including a single-blind randomized controlled phase 2/3 trial of AZD1222 (ChAdOx1 nCoV-19) in healthy adults. Trial participant PBMC samples were collected at day 0 and day 28 after the second dose for TCRbeta chain sequencing. The CDR3 regions of human TCRbeta chains were analyzed by immunosequencing. The authors' analysis ran thus. Repertoire TCRs were matched against a reference library of SARS-CoV-2-specific TCRs generated with the MIRA antigen-specificity platform. Breadth was defined as the fraction of unique TCRs that were SARS-CoV-2-associated, and depth was defined as the fraction of total T cells that were SARS-CoV-2-associated. Using the MIRA data, each spike-specific TCR was assigned both to the spike region to which the TCR was reactive and to a CD4 or CD8 class. Log10-transformed breadth and depth values were compared by one-way ANOVA with Sidak's multiple comparisons tests. Here the immuneACCESS table is served through TCRdb, limited to in-frame sequences with V and J called. Missing clones are a known gap in these copies; in checked studies unresolved V genes cover under half, and the rest lacks a known reason. V, J and clone size were drawn from that table, and D and trimming were deduced from the DNA. The sample table contains 100,000 or so clones; only one count was recorded for 87% of them. The top ten constitute about 2.5% of the sample.

Results and caveats for the whole study, not just this receptor: Spike-specific TCR breadth and depth rose significantly after two AZD1222 doses compared with day 0 and with MenACWY recipients. Conclusions about previously exposed vaccinees are limited because only five or six AZD1222 recipients were SARS-CoV-2 seropositive at baseline. Epitopes outside the regions mutated in the B.1.351 and B.1.1.7 variants were reportedly recognized by nearly half of the unique spike-specific TCRs. Because no day 14 peak-response samples were available, the repertoires could be characterized only after the peak T cell response. Participants were mostly white British, with more females than males. The authors suggested clonal diversity may have been underestimated. The 56-69-year group was small, and its depth increase did not reach significance, likely because of low power. The vaccine-associated CD4 TCRs covered the entire spike protein, and the dominant responses fell in regions 160-218 and 743-854.

V drops 5 bases and J drops 3 bases, leaving 8 bases in between. Reading the germline V gene gives CDR1 SQVTM and CDR2 ANQGSEA. The CDR3 runs 12 amino acids, cysteine and phenylalanine included. Only the CDR3 part of the read is kept: 36 bases, read in frame from the first base. This specimen was peripheral blood, taken 28 days after the second AZD1222 dose. The chain joins TRBV29-1 to TRBJ1-5; no confident D gene assignment can be made. This TCR came from an adult who received the AZD1222 COVID-19 vaccine. The CDR3 corresponds to CSVREPNQPQHF. The DNA sequence follows: TGCAGCGTTCGCGAGCCCAATCAGCCCCAGCATTTT.